This T cell receptor beta chain emerged from a study of beta chain features in type 1 diabetes. Whole-study findings and limits: Sequencing from cDNA could over-represent high-TCR-expressing cells. TCRB CDR3 length was moderately but significantly reduced in all four CD4+ subsets of Type 1 diabetes patients.

Per germline, CDR1 MGHDK and CDR2 SYGVNS. This CDR3 region has 14 residues. V gave up 1 base and J gave up 4 bases, with 10 bases separating them. The isolated RNA, all of it, was reverse transcribed, so expressed TCRB transcripts were what got sequenced. Generated by immunoSEQ multiplex PCR, the TCRdb table keeps only in-frame clones and is missing some. The data show around 260,000 clones, with roughly 25% seen just once and 0.012% held by the top ten. This clone is a singleton in its sample. Its antigen remains unknown. This clonotype originated in a woman aged 25 to 39 with type 1 diabetes. The V and J genes are TRBV25-1 and TRBJ1-2, with D possibly being TRBD1 (5 bases). The sequencing sample was made of naive CD4+ T cells from blood. The CDR3 region is CASSESTTVYGYTF. The CDR3 region has the DNA TGTGCCAGCAGTGAATCGACGACAGTCTATGGCTACACCTTC.